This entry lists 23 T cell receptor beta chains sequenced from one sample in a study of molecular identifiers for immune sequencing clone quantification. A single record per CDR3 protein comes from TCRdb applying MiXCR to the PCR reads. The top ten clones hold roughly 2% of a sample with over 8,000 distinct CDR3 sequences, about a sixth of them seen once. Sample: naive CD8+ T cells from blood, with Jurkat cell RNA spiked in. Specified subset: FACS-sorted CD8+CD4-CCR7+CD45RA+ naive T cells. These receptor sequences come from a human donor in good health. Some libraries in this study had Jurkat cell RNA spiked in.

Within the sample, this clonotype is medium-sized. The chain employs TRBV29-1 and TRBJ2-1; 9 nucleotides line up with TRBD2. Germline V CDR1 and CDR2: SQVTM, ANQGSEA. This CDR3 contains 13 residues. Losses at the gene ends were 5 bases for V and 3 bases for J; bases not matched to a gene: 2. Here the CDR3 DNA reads TGCAGCGTTAGGACTAGCGACTACAATGAGCAGTTCTTC. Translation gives CSVRTSDYNEQFF.

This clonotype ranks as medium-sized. CDR3 sequence reads: CASSPTVAGVRYEQYF. The CDR3 DNA follows: TGTGCCAGCAGCCCAACAGTAGCGGGAGTGCGGTACGAGCAGTACTTC. The V gene is TRBV7-9, the J gene TRBJ2-7, with TRBD2 matching over 9 bases. The CDR3 sequence is 16 residues long. The junction had 12 bases not matched to a gene; V was cut back by 5 bases and J by 4 bases. CDR1 SEHNR and CDR2 FQNEAQ come from the germline V gene (reference sequence).

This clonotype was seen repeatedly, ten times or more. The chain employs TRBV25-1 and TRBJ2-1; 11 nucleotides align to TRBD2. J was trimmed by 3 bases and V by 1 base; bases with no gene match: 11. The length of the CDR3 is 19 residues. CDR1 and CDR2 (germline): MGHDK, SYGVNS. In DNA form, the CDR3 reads TGTGCCAGCAGTGAATCGTCCCTAGCGGGAGGTTTCCACTACAATGAGCAGTTCTTC. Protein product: CASSESSLAGGFHYNEQFF. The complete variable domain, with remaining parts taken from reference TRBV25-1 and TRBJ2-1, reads EADIYQTPRYLVIGTGKKITLECSQTMGHDKMYWYQQDPGMELHLIHYSYGVNSTEKGDLSSESTVSRIRTEHFPLTLESARPSHTSQYLCASSESSLAGGFHYNEQFFGPGTRLTVL.

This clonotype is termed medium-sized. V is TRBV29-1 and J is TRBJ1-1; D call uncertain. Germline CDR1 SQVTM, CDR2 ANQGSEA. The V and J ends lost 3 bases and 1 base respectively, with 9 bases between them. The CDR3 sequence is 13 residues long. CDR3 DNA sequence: TGCAGCGTTGACGGGGTTAGGAACACTGAAGCTTTCTTT. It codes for CSVDGVRNTEAFF.

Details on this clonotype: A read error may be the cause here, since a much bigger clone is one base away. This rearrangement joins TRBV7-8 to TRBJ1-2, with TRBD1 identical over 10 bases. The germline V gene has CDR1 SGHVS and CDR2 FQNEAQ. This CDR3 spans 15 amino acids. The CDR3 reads CVSSLGQGVLYGYTF. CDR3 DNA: TGTGTCAGCAGCTTAGGACAGGGGGTTCTATATGGCTACACCTTC.

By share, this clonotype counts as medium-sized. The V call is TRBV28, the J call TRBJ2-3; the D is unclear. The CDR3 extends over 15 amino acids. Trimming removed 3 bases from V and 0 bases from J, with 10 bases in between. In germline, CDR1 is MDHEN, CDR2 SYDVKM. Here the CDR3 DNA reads TGTGCCAGCAGTTTCGGTCTAGTTAGCACAGATACGCAGTATTTT. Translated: CASSFGLVSTDTQYF.

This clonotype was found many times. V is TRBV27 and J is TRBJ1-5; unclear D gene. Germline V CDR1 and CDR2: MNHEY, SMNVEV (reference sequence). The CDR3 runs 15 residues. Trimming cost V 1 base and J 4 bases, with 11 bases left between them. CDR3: CASSLYPSGNQPQHF. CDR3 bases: TGTGCCAGCAGTTTATATCCCAGCGGGAATCAGCCCCAGCATTTT.

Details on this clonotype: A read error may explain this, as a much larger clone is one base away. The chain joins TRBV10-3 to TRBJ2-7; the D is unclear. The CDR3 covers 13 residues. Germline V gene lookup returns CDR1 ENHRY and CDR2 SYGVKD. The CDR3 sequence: CVISESNYYEQYF. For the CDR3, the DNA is TGTGTCATCAGTGAGTCGAACTACTACGAGCAGTACTTC.

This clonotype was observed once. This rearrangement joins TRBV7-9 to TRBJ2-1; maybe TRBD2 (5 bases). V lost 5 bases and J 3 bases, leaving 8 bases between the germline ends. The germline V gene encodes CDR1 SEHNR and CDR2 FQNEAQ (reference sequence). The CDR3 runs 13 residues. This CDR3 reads CASSDTSYNEQFF. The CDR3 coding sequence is TGTGCCAGCAGCGACACTAGCTACAATGAGCAGTTCTTC. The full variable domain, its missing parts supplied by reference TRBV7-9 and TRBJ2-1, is DTGVSQNPRHKITKRGQNVTFRCDPISEHNRLYWYRQTLGQGPEFLTYFQNEAQLEKSRLLSDRFSAERPKGSFSTLEIQRTEQGDSAMYLCASSDTSYNEQFFGPGTRLTVL.

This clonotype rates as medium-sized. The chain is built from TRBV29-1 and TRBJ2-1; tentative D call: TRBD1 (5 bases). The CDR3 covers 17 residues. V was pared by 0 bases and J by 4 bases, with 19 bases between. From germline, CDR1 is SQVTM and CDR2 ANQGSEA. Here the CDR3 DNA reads TGCAGCGTTGAAGATCCCCTTAGGGGCGGACCTTACAATGAGCAGTTCTTC. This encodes CSVEDPLRGGPYNEQFF.

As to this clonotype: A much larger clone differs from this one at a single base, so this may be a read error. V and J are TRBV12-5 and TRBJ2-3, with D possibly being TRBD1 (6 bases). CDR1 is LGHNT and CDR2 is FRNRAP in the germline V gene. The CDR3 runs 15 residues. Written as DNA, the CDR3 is TGTGCTAGTGGACATAACAGGGATAGCACAGATACGCAGTGTTTT. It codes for CASGHNRDSTDTQCF. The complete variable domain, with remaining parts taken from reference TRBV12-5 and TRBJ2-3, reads DARVTQTPRHKVTEMGQEVTMRCQPILGHNTVFWYRQTMMQGLELLAYFRNRAPLDDSGMPKDRFSAEMPDATLATLKIQPSEPRDSAVYFCASGHNRDSTDTQCFGPGTRLTVL.

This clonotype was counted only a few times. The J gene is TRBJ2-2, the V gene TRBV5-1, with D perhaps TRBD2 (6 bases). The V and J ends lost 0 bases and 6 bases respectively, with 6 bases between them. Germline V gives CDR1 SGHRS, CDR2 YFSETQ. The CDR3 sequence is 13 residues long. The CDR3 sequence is CASSLGGAGELFF. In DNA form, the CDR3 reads TGCGCCAGCAGCTTGGGCGGGGCCGGGGAGCTGTTTTTT.

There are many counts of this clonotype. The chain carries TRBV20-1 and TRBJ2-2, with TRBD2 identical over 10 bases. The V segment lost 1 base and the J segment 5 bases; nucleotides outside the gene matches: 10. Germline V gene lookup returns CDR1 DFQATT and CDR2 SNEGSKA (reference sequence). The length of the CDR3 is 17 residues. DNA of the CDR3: TGCAGTGCTAGAGCGGAGCGGGAGGGCCCGGGGACCGGGGAGCTGTTTTTT. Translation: CSARAEREGPGTGELFF.

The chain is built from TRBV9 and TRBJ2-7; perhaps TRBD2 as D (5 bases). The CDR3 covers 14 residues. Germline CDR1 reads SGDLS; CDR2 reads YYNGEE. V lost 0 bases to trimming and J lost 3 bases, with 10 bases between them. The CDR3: CASSVGADFYEQYF. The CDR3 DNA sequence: TGTGCCAGCAGCGTAGGTGCGGACTTCTACGAGCAGTACTTC.

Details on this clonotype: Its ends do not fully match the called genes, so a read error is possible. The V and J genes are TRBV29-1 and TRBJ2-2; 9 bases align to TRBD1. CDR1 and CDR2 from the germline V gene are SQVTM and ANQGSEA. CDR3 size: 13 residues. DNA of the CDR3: TGCAGCGACCGGGACAGGGTCACCGGGGAGCTGCTTTTT. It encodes CSDRDRVTGELLF.

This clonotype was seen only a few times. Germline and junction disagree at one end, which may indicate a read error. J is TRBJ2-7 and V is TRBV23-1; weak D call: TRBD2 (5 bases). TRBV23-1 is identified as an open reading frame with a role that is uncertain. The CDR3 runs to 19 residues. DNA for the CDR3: TGCGCCGGCAGTCAATCGCGCCAGGACTTAGCCCCTAGCTCCTACGAGCAGTACTTC. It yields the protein CAGSQSRQDLAPSSYEQYF.

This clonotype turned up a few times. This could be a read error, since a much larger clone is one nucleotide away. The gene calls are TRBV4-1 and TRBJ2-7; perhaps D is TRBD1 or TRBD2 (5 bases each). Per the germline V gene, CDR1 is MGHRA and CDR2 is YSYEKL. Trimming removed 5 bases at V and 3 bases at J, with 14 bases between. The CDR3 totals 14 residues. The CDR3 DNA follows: TGCGCCAGCAGCTTCCGGGACGGAGGCTACGAGCAGTACTTC. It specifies CASSFRDGGYEQYF.

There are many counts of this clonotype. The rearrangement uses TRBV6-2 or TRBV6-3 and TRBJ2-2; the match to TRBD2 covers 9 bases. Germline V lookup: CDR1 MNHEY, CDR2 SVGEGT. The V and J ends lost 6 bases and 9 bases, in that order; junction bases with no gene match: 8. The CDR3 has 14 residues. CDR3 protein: CASRRTSAERELFF. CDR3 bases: TGTGCCAGCAGACGGACTAGCGCTGAAAGGGAGCTGTTTTTT.

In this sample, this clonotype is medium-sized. As DNA, the CDR3 is TGCAGCGTTGAACTAGTGGGTGCAGAGTACGAGCAGTACTTC. Its protein is CSVELVGAEYEQYF. V is TRBV29-1 and J is TRBJ2-7; D is undetermined. V was cut by 2 bases and J by 4 bases, with 15 bases left in between. The germline V gene has CDR1 SQVTM and CDR2 ANQGSEA. The CDR3 covers 14 residues.

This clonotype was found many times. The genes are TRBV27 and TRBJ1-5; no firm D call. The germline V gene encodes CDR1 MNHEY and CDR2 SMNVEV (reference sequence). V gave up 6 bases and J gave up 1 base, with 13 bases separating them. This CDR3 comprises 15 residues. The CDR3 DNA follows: TGTGCCAGCAGAGAGGGTCCCGTAAGCAATCAGCCCCAGCATTTT. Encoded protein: CASREGPVSNQPQHF.

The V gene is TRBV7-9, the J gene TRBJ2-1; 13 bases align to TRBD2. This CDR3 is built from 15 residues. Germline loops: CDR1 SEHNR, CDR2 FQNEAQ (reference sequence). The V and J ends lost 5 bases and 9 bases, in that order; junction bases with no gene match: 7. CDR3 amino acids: CASSPGLAGEVEQFF. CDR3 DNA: TGTGCCAGCAGCCCCGGACTAGCGGGAGAGGTTGAGCAGTTCTTC.

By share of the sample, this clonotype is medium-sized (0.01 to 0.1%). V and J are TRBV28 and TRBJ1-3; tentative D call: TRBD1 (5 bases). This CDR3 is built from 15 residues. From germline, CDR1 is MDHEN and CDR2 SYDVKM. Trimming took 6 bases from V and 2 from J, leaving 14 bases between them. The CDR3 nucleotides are TGTGCCAGCAGCCCTAGTGGGGGAACTGGAAACACCATATATTTT. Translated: CASSPSGGTGNTIYF. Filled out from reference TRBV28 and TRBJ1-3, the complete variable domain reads DVKVTQSSRYLVKRTGEKVFLECVQDMDHENMFWYRQDPGLGLRLIYFSYDVKMKEKGDIPEGYSVSREKKERFSLILESASTNQTSMYLCASSPSGGTGNTIYFGEGSWLTVV.

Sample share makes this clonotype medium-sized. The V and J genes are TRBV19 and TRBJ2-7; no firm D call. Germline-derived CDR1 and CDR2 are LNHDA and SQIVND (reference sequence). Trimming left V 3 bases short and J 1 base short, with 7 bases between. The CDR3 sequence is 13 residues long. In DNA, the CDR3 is TGTGCCAGTAGTATGGCGGAGTCCTACGAGCAGTACTTC. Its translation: CASSMAESYEQYF.